Sequencing of this T cell receptor (beta chain) was carried out in a study of stem cell transplantation in POMP-related autoinflammatory disease. The CDR3 is 19 residues long. Germline V gene lookup returns CDR1 SGHRS and CDR2 YFSETQ. The ends lost 1 base at V and 4 bases at J; junction bases unmatched: 18. Sequenced by immunoSEQ multiplex PCR; TCRdb stores in-frame clones only, minus some. The table shows fewer than 30,000 clones, with around 83% occurring only once. Concerning this clone itself: Its antigen is still unknown.

Broader study findings: Fewer unique TRB V-J gene pairings were identified in patients with PRAID.

The input for sequencing was CD4+ T cells from PBMCs, taken before stem cell transplantation. This chain links TRBV5-1 with TRBJ1-2; 8 bases fit TRBD1. The TCR originated in a human donor with POMP-related autoinflammation and immune dysregulation (PRAID). The chain's CDR3 is CASSLSPRTGRGGLYGYTF. In nucleotides, the CDR3 is TGCGCCAGCAGCTTGTCACCACGGACAGGGAGGGGCGGCCTCTATGGCTACACCTTC.